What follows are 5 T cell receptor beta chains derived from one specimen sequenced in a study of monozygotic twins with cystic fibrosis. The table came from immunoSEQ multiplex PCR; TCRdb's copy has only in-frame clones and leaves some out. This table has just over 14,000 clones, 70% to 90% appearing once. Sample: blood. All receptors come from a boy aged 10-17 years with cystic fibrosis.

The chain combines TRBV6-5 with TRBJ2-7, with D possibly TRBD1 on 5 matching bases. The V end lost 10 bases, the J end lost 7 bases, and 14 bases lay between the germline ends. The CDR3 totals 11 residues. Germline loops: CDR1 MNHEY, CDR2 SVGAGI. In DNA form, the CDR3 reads TGTGCCAAAGGCAGGGCAGGAGAGCAGTACTTC. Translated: CAKGRAGEQYF.

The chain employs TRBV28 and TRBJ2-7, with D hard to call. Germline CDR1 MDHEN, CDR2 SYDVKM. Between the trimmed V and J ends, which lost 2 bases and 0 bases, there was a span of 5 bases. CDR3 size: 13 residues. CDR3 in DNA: TGTGCCAGCAGTTTAGACACCTCCTACGAGCAGTACTTC. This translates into CASSLDTSYEQYF.

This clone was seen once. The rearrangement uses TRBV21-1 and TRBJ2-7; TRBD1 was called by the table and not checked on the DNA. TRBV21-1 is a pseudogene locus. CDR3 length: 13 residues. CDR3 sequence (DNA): TGTGCCACATACAGGGGGCGAAACTACGAGCAGTACTTC. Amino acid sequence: CATYRGRNYEQYF.

The CDR3 here is CAWGTAGNTIYF. The DNA for the CDR3 is TGTGCCTGGGGGACAGCTGGAAACACCATATATTTT. The chain links TRBV30 to TRBJ1-3, with 7 bases that match TRBD1. The junction had 0 bases not matched to a gene; V was cut back by 5 bases and J by 2 bases. The germline CDR1 and CDR2 sequences are GTSNPN and SVGIG (reference sequence). This CDR3 contains 12 residues.

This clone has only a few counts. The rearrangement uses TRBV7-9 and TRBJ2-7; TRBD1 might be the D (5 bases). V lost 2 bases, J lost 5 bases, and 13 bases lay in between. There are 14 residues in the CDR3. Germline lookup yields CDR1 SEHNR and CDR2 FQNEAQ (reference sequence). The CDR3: CASSLSGPVNEQYF. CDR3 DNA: TGTGCCAGCAGCTTATCAGGGCCTGTCAACGAGCAGTACTTC. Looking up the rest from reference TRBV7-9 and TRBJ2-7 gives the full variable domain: DTGVSQNPRHKITKRGQNVTFRCDPISEHNRLYWYRQTLGQGPEFLTYFQNEAQLEKSRLLSDRFSAERPKGSFSTLEIQRTEQGDSAMYLCASSLSGPVNEQYFGPGTRLTVT.